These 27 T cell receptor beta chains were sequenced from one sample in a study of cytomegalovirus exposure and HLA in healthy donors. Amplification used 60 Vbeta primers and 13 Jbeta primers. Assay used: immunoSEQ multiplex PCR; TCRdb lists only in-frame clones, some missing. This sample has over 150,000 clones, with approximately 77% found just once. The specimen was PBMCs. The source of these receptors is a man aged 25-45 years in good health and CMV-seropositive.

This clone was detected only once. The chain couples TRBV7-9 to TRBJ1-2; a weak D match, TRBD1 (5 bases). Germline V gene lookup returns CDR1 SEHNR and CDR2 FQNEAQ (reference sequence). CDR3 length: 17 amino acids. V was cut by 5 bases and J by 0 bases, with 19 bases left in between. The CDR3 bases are TGTGCCAGCAGCCAGGGCGAAGGGCTGGGAACTAACTATGGCTACACCTTC. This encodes CASSQGEGLGTNYGYTF.

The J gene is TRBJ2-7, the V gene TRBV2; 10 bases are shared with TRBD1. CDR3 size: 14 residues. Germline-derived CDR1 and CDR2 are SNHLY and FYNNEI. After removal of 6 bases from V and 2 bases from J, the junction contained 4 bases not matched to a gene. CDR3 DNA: TGTGCCAGCAGCCGGGACAGGGGAGCCTACGAGCAGTACTTC. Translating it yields CASSRDRGAYEQYF. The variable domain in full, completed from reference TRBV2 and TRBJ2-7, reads EPEVTQTPSHQVTQMGQEVILRCVPISNHLYFYWYRQILGQKVEFLVSFYNNEISEKSEIFDDQFSVERPDGSNFTLKIRSTKLEDSAMYFCASSRDRGAYEQYFGPGTRLTVT.

DNA for the CDR3: TGTGCCACCAGCAGAGATGGGGGGGCAGGCTCCTACGAGCAGTACTTC. It yields the protein CATSRDGGAGSYEQYF. This sequence joins TRBV15 and TRBJ2-7, with D tentatively TRBD2 (7 bases). Germline lookup yields CDR1 LNHNV and CDR2 YYDKDF (reference sequence). This CDR3 is 16 amino acids long. Trimming removed 0 bases at V and 0 bases at J, with 12 bases between. Using reference TRBV15 and TRBJ2-7 for the parts outside the CDR3, the full variable domain is DAMVIQNPRYQVTQFGKPVTLSCSQTLNHNVMYWYQQKSSQAPKLLFHYYDKDFNNEADTPDNFQSRRPNTSFCFLDIRSPGLGDTAMYLCATSRDGGAGSYEQYFGPGTRLTVT.

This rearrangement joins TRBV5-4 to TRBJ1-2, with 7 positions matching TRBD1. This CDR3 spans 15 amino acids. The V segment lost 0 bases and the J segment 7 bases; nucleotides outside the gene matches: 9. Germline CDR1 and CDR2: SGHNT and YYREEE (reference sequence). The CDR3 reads CASSLAGYRGGGYTF. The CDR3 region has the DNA TGTGCCAGCAGCTTGGCCGGCTACAGGGGCGGTGGCTACACCTTC. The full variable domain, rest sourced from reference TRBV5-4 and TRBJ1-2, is ETGVTQSPTHLIKTRGQQVTLRCSSQSGHNTVSWYQQALGQGPQFIFQYYREEENGRGNFPPRFSGLQFPNYSSELNVNALELDDSALYLCASSLAGYRGGGYTFGSGTRLTVV.

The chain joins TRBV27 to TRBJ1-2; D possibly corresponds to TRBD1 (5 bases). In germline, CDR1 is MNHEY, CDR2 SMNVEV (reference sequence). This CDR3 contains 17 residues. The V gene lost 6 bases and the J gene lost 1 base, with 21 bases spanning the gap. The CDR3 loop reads CASRPQVWGDRNYGYTF. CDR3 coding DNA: TGTGCCAGCAGACCCCAGGTTTGGGGCGACCGTAACTATGGCTACACCTTC.

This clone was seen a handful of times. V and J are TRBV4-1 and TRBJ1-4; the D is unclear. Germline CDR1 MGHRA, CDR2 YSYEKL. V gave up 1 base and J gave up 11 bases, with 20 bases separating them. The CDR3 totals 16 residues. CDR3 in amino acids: CASSQAPETPGWKLFF. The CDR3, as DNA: TGCGCCAGCAGCCAAGCCCCCGAGACGCCGGGGTGGAAACTGTTTTTT.

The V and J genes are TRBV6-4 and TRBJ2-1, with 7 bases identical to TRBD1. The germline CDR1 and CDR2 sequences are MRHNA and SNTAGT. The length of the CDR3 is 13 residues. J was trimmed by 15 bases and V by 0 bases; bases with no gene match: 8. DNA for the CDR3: TGTGCCAGCAGTGACTCCCCGACAGGGCCGCTGTTCTTC. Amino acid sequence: CASSDSPTGPLFF.

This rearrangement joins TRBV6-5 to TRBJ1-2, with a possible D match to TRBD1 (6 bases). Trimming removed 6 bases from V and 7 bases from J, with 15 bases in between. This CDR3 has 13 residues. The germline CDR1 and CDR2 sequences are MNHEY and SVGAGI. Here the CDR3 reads CASRRTGLSGYTF. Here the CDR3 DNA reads TGTGCCAGCAGGCGAACAGGGTTATCTGGCTACACCTTC.

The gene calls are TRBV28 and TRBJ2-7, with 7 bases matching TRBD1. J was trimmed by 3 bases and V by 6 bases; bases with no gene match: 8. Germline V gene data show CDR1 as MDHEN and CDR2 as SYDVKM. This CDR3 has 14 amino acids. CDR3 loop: CASREDRPGYEQYF. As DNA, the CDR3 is TGTGCCAGCAGGGAGGACAGGCCCGGCTACGAGCAGTACTTC. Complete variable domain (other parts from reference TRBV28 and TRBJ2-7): DVKVTQSSRYLVKRTGEKVFLECVQDMDHENMFWYRQDPGLGLRLIYFSYDVKMKEKGDIPEGYSVSREKKERFSLILESASTNQTSMYLCASREDRPGYEQYFGPGTRLTVT.

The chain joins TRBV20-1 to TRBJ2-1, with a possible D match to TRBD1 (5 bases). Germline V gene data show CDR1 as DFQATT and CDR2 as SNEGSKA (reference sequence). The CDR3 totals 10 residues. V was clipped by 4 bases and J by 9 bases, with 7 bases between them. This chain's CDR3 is CSATQGEQFF. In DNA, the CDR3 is TGCAGTGCTACCCAGGGTGAGCAGTTCTTC.

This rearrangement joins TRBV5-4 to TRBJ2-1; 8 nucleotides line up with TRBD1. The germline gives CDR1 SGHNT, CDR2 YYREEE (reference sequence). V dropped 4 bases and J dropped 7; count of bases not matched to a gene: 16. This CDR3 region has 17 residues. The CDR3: CASSTGQGEKGVNEQFF. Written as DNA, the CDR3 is TGTGCCAGCAGCACCGGACAGGGCGAAAAGGGGGTAAATGAGCAGTTCTTC.

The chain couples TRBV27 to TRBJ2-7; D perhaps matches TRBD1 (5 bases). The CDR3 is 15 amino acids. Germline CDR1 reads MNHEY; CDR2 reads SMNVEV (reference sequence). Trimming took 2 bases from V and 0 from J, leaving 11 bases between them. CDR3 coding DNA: TGTGCCAGCAGTTTAGGGGCAGGGCGCTCCTACGAGCAGTACTTC. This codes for CASSLGAGRSYEQYF.

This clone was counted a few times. CDR3 loop: CASSLDSYLTEAFF. CDR3 nucleotide sequence: TGTGCCAGCAGCCTAGACAGCTATCTAACTGAAGCTTTCTTT. This chain links TRBV7-6 with TRBJ1-1, with a weak D call TRBD1 (5 bases). The V end lost 5 bases, the J end lost 5 bases, and 15 bases lay between the germline ends. The CDR3 extends over 14 amino acids. Germline V lookup: CDR1 SGHVS, CDR2 FNYEAQ.

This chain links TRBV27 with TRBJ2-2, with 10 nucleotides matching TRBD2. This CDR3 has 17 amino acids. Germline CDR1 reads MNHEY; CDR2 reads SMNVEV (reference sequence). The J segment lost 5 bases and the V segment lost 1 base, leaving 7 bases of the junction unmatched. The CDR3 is CASSLLAGGPGTGELFF. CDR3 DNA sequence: TGTGCCAGCAGTTTATTAGCGGGGGGCCCGGGTACCGGGGAGCTGTTTTTT.

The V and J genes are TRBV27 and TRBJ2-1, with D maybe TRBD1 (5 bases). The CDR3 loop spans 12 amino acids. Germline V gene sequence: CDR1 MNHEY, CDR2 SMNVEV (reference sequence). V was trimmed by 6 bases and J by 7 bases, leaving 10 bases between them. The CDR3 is CASRIGVNEQFF. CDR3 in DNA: TGTGCCAGCAGGATAGGGGTAAATGAGCAGTTCTTC.

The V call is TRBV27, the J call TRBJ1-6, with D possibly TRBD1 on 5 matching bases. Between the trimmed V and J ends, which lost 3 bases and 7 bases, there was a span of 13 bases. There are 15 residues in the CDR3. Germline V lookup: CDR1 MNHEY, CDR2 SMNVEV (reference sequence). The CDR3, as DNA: TGTGCCAGCAGTTTGCAGGGCGGGAGGAATTCACCCCTCCACTTT. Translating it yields CASSLQGGRNSPLHF.

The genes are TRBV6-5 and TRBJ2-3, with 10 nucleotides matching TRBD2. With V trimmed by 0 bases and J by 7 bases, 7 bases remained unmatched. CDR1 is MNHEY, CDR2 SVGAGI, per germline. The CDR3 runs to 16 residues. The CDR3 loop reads CASSYSGQRGGHTQYF. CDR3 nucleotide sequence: TGTGCCAGCAGTTACTCCGGCCAGCGGGGGGGACATACGCAGTATTTT.

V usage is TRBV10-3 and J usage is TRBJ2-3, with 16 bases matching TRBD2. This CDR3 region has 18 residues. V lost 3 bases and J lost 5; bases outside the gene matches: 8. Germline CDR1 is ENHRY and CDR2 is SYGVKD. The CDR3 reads CAISEIPGLAGGQDTQYF. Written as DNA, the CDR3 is TGTGCCATCAGTGAAATCCCGGGACTAGCGGGGGGGCAAGATACGCAGTATTTT.

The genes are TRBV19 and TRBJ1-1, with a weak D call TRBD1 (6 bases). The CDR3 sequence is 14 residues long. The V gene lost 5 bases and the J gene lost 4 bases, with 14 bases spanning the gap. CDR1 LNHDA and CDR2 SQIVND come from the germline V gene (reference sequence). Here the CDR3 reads CASSWGGAGTEAFF. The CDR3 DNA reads TGTGCCAGTAGTTGGGGGGGCGCCGGCACTGAAGCTTTCTTT.

Written as DNA, the CDR3 is TGTGCCTGGAGTCCTGGACAGTTAAGCTCTGGAAACACCATATATTTT. Its protein is CAWSPGQLSSGNTIYF. This chain links TRBV30 with TRBJ1-3; possible D gene TRBD1, 6 bases. The CDR3 loop spans 16 amino acids. The germline V gene has CDR1 GTSNPN and CDR2 SVGIG (reference sequence). The V end was cut by 2 bases, the J end by 0 bases, with 14 bases between. Full variable domain (outside the CDR3, taken from reference TRBV30 and TRBJ1-3): SQTIHQWPATLVQPVGSPLSLECTVEGTSNPNLYWYRQAAGRGLQLLFYSVGIGQISSEVPQNLSASRPQDRQFILSSKKLLLSDSGFYLCAWSPGQLSSGNTIYFGEGSWLTVV.

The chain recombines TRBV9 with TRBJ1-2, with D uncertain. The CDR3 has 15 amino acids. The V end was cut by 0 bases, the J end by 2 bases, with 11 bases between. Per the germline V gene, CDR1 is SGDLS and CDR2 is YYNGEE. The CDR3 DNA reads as TGTGCCAGCAGCGTAGATCCGGGATCGAACTATGGCTACACCTTC. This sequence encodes CASSVDPGSNYGYTF.

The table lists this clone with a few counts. CDR3 residues: CASSLGTDNEQFF. The CDR3 region has the DNA TGCGCCAGCAGCTTAGGGACAGACAATGAGCAGTTCTTC. V gene TRBV5-1 combines with J gene TRBJ2-1, with 7 bases fitting TRBD1. Germline V lookup: CDR1 SGHRS, CDR2 YFSETQ. Trimming cost V 2 bases and J 5 bases; bases outside gene matches: 1. The CDR3 spans 13 residues.

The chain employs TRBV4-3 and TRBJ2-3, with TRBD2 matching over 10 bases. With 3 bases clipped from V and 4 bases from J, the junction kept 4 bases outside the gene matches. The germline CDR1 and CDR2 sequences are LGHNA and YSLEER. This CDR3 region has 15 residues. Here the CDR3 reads CASSHGLAAPDTQYF. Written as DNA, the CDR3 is TGCGCCAGCAGCCATGGACTAGCGGCTCCAGATACGCAGTATTTT.

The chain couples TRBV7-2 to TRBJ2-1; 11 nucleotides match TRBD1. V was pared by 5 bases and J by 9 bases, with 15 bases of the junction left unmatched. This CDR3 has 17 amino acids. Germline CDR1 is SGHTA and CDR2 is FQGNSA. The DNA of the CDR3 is TGTGCCAGCAGCCAAGGCCTACCGGGACAGGGGGATGCTGAGCAGTTCTTC. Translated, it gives CASSQGLPGQGDAEQFF.

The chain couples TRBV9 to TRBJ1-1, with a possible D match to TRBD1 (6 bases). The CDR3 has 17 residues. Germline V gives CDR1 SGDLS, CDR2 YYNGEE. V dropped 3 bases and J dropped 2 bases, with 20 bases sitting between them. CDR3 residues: CASSGWVGDNYNTEAFF. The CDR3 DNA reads TGTGCCAGCAGCGGATGGGTTGGGGACAACTATAACACTGAAGCTTTCTTT. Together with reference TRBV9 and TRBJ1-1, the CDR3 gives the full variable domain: DSGVTQTPKHLITATGQRVTLRCSPRSGDLSVYWYQQSLDQGLQFLIQYYNGEERAKGNILERFSAQQFPDLHSELNLSSLELGDSALYFCASSGWVGDNYNTEAFFGQGTRLTVV.

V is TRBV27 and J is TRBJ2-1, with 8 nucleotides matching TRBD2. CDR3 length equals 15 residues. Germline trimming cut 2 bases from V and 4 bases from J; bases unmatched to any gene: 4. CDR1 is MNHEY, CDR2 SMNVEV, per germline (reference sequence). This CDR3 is CASSLAGGLYNEQFF. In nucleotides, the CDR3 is TGTGCCAGCAGTTTAGCGGGGGGACTGTACAATGAGCAGTTCTTC.

The CDR3 DNA reads as TGTGCCAGCAGCCCCGATGGGGGGGGAAATCAGCCCCAGCATTTT. Translation gives CASSPDGGGNQPQHF. The gene calls are TRBV2 and TRBJ1-5; perhaps TRBD1 as D (5 bases). The CDR3 covers 15 residues. V was cut by 6 bases and J by 4 bases, with 16 bases left in between. Per the germline V gene, CDR1 is SNHLY and CDR2 is FYNNEI.